The clone carrying this T cell receptor beta chain was counted between two and nine times. Seattle participants joined during active infection and were tracked over time. These data come from a study of blood T cell repertoires in COVID-19. Original methodology: Estimated nucleated cell counts came from reference gene primer amplification. Repertoires were generated with immunoSEQ multiplex PCR, while TCRdb's copy carries only in-frame clones and drops some. That table supplies the V and J calls and clone size; D and trimming were determined from the DNA. The profile shows some 130,000 clones, about 89% of them singletons. Germline V lookup: CDR1 MNHEY, CDR2 SVGAGI. The CDR3 sequence is 14 residues long. The junction had 9 bases not matched to a gene; V was cut back by 6 bases and J by 4 bases.

The chain combines TRBV6-5 with TRBJ2-7; 7 nucleotides align to TRBD1. Specimen: peripheral blood. The sequence was collected from a woman in her 70s with COVID-19, enrolled during active disease. The chain's CDR3 is CASSSQGYTYEQYF. CDR3 sequence (DNA): TGTGCCAGCAGCTCACAGGGGTATACTTACGAGCAGTACTTC.